This T cell receptor (beta chain) was sequenced during a study of early T cells in non-severe SARS-CoV-2 infection. Researchers tagged individual cDNA molecules with unique molecular identifiers. Each CDR3 protein gets one entry after TCRdb re-called the 5' RACE reads with MiXCR. The table shows tens of thousands of distinct CDR3 sequences, with about an eighth occurring only once. Points from the study as a whole: VDJdb matches were skewed toward anti-spike CD8 T cell responses.

Details on this clonotype: Its antigen is still unknown.

Trimming left V 8 bases short and J 1 base short, with 9 bases between. This CDR3 contains 12 residues. Germline V lookup: CDR1 SEHNR, CDR2 FQNEAQ (reference sequence). This clonotype originated in an adult who was a healthcare worker with PCR-confirmed SARS-CoV-2 infection or an uninfected control (not recorded which). The chain carries TRBV7-9 and TRBJ2-7; D is possibly TRBD1 or TRBD2 (5 bases each). This specimen consisted of whole blood, obtained at baseline. The CDR3 bases are TGTGCCAGCGGGGACGGATCCTACGAGCAGTACTTC. It specifies CASGDGSYEQYF.